This T cell receptor beta chain was captured in a study of OX40 agonist ivuxolimab in advanced cancers. Study at large: Patients in the trial were receiving intravenous ivuxolimab every 2 weeks, at doses of 0.01 to 10 mg/kg. Study-wide results and limits: With doses of 0.1-3.0 mg/kg, partial responders showed among the lowest clonal expansion.

With regard to this clone: What it binds is unknown.

Germline V gene sequence: CDR1 GTSNPN, CDR2 SVGIG (reference sequence). The CDR3 runs to 15 residues. Trimming at V came to 1 base and at J to 5 bases, leaving 4 bases not matched to a gene. Method: immunoSEQ multiplex PCR; TCRdb's copy keeps in-frame clones and lacks some. The profile shows roughly 100,000 clones, approximately 95% of them singletons. The source of this sequence is an adult with an advanced solid tumor such as melanoma, head and neck, liver or kidney cancer. This chain connects TRBV30 to TRBJ2-5, with TRBD2 identical over 13 bases. Specimen: CD4+ or CD8+ T cells sorted from blood, collected in a trial of the OX40 agonist ivuxolimab. The CDR3 sequence: CAWSEGTSGAETQYF. The DNA for the CDR3 is TGTGCCTGGAGTGAAGGGACTAGCGGGGCGGAGACCCAGTACTTC.